The 5 T cell receptor beta chains presented below share a single source sample, sequenced in a study of monozygotic twins with cystic fibrosis. Data came from immunoSEQ multiplex PCR; TCRdb stores just in-frame clones and leaves some out. The profile shows under 40,000 clones, 90% to 98% of them singletons. The sample consisted of blood. These receptors came from a girl aged 2-10 years with cystic fibrosis.

The rearrangement uses TRBV27 and TRBJ1-5; TRBD1 aligns across 7 bases. CDR1 and CDR2 (germline): MNHEY, SMNVEV (reference sequence). V lost 0 bases, J lost 4 bases, and 3 bases stayed unmatched. There are 15 residues in the CDR3. DNA of the CDR3: TGTGCCAGCAGTTTATCTGGACAGGCGAATCAGCCCCAGCATTTT. The encoded protein is CASSLSGQANQPQHF.

The chain links TRBV27 to TRBJ2-3; unclear D gene. Germline V CDR1 and CDR2: MNHEY, SMNVEV (reference sequence). With 4 bases removed from V and 0 bases from J, the gap between germline ends came to 5 bases. The CDR3 runs 13 residues. The CDR3 DNA is TGTGCCAGCAGTTATGACAGCACAGATACGCAGTATTTT. Encoded protein: CASSYDSTDTQYF.

The V call is TRBV9, the J call TRBJ1-2; D is perhaps TRBD1 (5 bases). This CDR3 region has 16 residues. V was cut by 0 bases and J by 5 bases, with 17 bases left in between. The germline V gene encodes CDR1 SGDLS and CDR2 YYNGEE. CDR3 in amino acids: CASSVEESVTAYGYTF. The CDR3 DNA reads TGTGCCAGCAGCGTAGAAGAGTCAGTGACAGCATATGGCTACACCTTC.

CDR3 sequence (DNA): TGTGCCAGCAGCAAAACTTCATCAGACGAGCAGTACTTC. It encodes CASSKTSSDEQYF. The chain recombines TRBV7-9 with TRBJ2-7, with D unresolved. Trimming stripped 5 bases from V and 5 bases from J, with 13 bases between. Germline V CDR1 and CDR2: SEHNR, FQNEAQ (reference sequence). The CDR3 has 13 amino acids.

The CDR3, as DNA: TGTGCCAGCTCCGGGCAGGGGTCGTTCCTCGGGGAGACCCAGTACTTC. Protein: CASSGQGSFLGETQYF. This chain uses TRBV7-9 with TRBJ2-5, with D possibly being TRBD1 (6 bases). This CDR3 region has 16 residues. Germline V CDR1 and CDR2: SEHNR, FQNEAQ (reference sequence). V shed 8 bases and J shed 5 bases, with 24 bases lying between them.